This T cell receptor beta chain was found in a study of breast tumors, draining lymph nodes, adjacent tissues. Samples came from axillary lymph nodes draining the breast cancer. This clonotype was observed many times. As yet, its antigen is unknown. The CDR3 runs 14 residues. V was shortened by 4 bases and J by 4 bases, with 12 bases between the two germline ends. Germline V gives CDR1 SGHDT, CDR2 YYEEEE. Study results and caveats: Luminal-like breast cancer showed significantly higher tumor–nontumor repertoire similarity than basal-like. The data were judged consistent with most tumor T cells coming from lymph node and expanding in tumor. Compared with lymph nodes, tumors were less diverse; compared with nontumor tissue, more.

TCRdb re-derived calls from the multiplex PCR reads in MiXCR, one entry per CDR3 protein. The top ten clones hold 2.6% of a sample with about 150,000 distinct CDR3 sequences, around 20% of them seen once. The sequence was collected from a female donor with breast cancer. Some clones in this sample may be carry-over from other donors' samples. Sequenced material: axillary lymph node tissue. The V gene is TRBV5-6, the J gene TRBJ1-3; D gene ambiguous. In nucleotides, the CDR3 is TGTGCCAGCAGCCTGAATGGGAACGGAAACACCATATATTTT. This encodes CASSLNGNGNTIYF.